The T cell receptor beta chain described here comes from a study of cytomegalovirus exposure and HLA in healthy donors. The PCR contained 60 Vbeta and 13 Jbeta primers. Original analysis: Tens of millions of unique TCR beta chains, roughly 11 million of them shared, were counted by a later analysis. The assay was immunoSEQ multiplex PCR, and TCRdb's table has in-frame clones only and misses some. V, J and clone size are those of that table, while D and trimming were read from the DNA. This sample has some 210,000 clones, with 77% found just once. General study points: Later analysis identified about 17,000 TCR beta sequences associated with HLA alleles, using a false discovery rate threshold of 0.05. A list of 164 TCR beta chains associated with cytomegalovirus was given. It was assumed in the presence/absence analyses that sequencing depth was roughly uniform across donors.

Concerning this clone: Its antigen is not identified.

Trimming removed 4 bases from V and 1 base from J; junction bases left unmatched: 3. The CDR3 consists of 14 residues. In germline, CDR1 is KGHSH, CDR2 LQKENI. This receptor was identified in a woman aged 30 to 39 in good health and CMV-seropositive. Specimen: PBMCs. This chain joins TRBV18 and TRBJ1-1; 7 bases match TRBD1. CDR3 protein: CASSRGTENTEAFF. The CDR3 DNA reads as TGTGCCAGCTCACGAGGGACAGAGAACACTGAAGCTTTCTTT.